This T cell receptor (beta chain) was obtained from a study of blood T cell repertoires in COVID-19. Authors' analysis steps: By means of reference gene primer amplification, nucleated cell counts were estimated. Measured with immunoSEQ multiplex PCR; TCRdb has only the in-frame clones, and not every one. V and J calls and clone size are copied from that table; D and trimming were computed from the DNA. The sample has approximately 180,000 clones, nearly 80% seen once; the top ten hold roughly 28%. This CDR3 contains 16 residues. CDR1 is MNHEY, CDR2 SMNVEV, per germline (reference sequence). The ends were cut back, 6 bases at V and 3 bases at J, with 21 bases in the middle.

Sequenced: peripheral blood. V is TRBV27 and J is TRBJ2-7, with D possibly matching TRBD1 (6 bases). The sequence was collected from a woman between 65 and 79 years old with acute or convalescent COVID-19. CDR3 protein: CASSKPPGTLNYEQYF. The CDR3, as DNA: TGTGCCAGCAGCAAACCCCCCGGGACACTGAACTACGAGCAGTACTTC.